Sequencing of this T cell receptor beta chain was carried out in a study of shared clonotypes between healthy human individuals. The CDR3 has 14 residues. CDR1 MGHDK and CDR2 SYGVNS come from the germline V gene. Deletions cut 4 bases from V and 6 bases from J, with 16 bases between. Findings and limits, study-wide: The rarefaction results pointed to incomplete sorted-subset sequencing despite large depth.

Per the original data handling: ImmunoSEQ junction-only sequences lacked quality scores, so their filtering differed. Profiling relied on immunoSEQ multiplex PCR, and the TCRdb table lists in-frame clones only, not all of them. That table is the source of V, J and clone size, and D and trimming were worked out from the DNA. Of more than 2,000,000 clones listed, roughly 92% are singletons. On this clone itself: No antigen is known for it.

This receptor was identified in a man in his late teens or twenties in good health. This chain uses TRBV25-1 with TRBJ2-7; possibly TRBD1 for D (7 bases). The sequenced material came from naive CD4+ T cells sorted from blood. Documented subset: CD45RA+ positively selected. In DNA form, the CDR3 reads TGTGCCAGCAGTGGGGGGGACAGCTCGGGCGAGCAGTACTTC. This translates into CASSGGDSSGEQYF.